The 26 T cell receptor beta chains in this list originate from one sample, sequenced in a study of T cell repertoires in cytomegalovirus infection. Their antigens are not known. TCRdb reprocessed the reads via MiXCR and lists one record per CDR3 protein. The sample shows about half a million distinct CDR3 sequences, 30% to 35% of them seen only once. The sample consisted of cultured PBMCs, taken from culture after CMV antigen stimulation. These receptors originate from a human donor in good health (CMV status not recorded). Some clones in this sample may be carry-over from other donors' samples.

A few counts support this clonotype. V is TRBV12-3 or TRBV12-4 and J is TRBJ2-1; 8 bases map to TRBD2. V was clipped by 7 bases and J by 5 bases; unmatched bases: 7. The CDR3 has 14 amino acids. The CDR3, as DNA: TGTGCCAGCATCCGAGCACTAGCGGACAATGAGCAGTTCTTC. Its translation: CASIRALADNEQFF.

This chain links TRBV7-8 with TRBJ1-6; 8 bases are shared with TRBD1. V shed 3 bases, J shed 4 bases, and the junction held 8 bases outside the gene matches. The V gene's germline CDR1 is SGHVS and CDR2 FQNEAQ. The CDR3 contains 17 residues. CDR3 bases: TGTGCCAGCAGCTTTGCCGGGACAGGAGTATATAATTCACCCCTCCACTTT. Protein: CASSFAGTGVYNSPLHF.

This clonotype was seen many times. This chain links TRBV7-2 with TRBJ2-1, with TRBD2 as a possible D gene (5 bases). This CDR3 spans 16 amino acids. The germline gives CDR1 SGHTA, CDR2 FQGNSA. V was cut by 1 base and J by 0 bases, with 10 bases left in between. Here the CDR3 DNA reads TGTGCCAGCAGCTTAGGCGGCGGACTCTCCTACAATGAGCAGTTCTTC. Its protein product is CASSLGGGLSYNEQFF.

V gene TRBV11-3 combines with J gene TRBJ2-3; the match to TRBD2 covers 8 bases. J gave up 0 bases and V 5 bases, and 7 bases lay outside the gene matches. The CDR3 is 16 residues long. Germline CDR1 reads SGHNT; CDR2 reads YENEEA. Written as DNA, the CDR3 is TGTGCCAGCAGCGTCTTCGCTAGCGGGAGCACAGATACGCAGTATTTT. It translates to CASSVFASGSTDTQYF.

V is TRBV5-4 and J is TRBJ2-2; the D gene is possibly TRBD2 (6 bases). V gave up 3 bases and J gave up 8 bases, with 11 bases separating them. Germline loops: CDR1 SGHNT, CDR2 YYREEE (reference sequence). The length of the CDR3 is 13 residues. CDR3 DNA: TGTGCCAGCAGCTGGGGGACTTGGGGGGAGCTGTTTTTT. It encodes CASSWGTWGELFF. Combining the CDR3 with reference TRBV5-4 and TRBJ2-2 gives the whole variable domain ETGVTQSPTHLIKTRGQQVTLRCSSQSGHNTVSWYQQALGQGPQFIFQYYREEENGRGNFPPRFSGLQFPNYSSELNVNALELDDSALYLCASSWGTWGELFFGEGSRLTVL.

This clonotype turned up a few times. This chain connects TRBV15 to TRBJ2-1; 9 positions agree with TRBD2. The germline V gene has CDR1 LNHNV and CDR2 YYDKDF (reference sequence). The ends lost 4 bases at V and 9 bases at J; junction bases unmatched: 16. The CDR3 loop spans 17 amino acids. The CDR3 DNA reads TGTGCCACCAGCACCTTTTATAGCGGGAGAGGAGGGGGTGAGCAGTTCTTC. Its translation: CATSTFYSGRGGGEQFF.

The chain recombines TRBV28 with TRBJ1-2; D perhaps matches TRBD1 (6 bases). CDR1 and CDR2 (germline): MDHEN, SYDVKM. The ends were cut back, 2 bases at V and 8 bases at J, with 15 bases in the middle. CDR3 length: 14 amino acids. The CDR3 protein is CASSLVTGSGGYTF. The CDR3 nucleotides read TGTGCCAGCAGTTTAGTCACAGGGAGTGGCGGCTACACCTTC.

V and J are TRBV9 and TRBJ1-1, with 9 bases identical to TRBD1. The CDR3 covers 14 residues. Germline CDR1 SGDLS, CDR2 YYNGEE. V lost 4 bases and J lost 4; bases outside the gene matches: 5. The CDR3 here is CASSPLTGGTEAFF. Written as DNA, the CDR3 is TGTGCCAGCAGCCCCTTGACAGGGGGCACTGAAGCTTTCTTT. Using reference TRBV9 and TRBJ1-1 for the parts outside the CDR3, the full variable domain is DSGVTQTPKHLITATGQRVTLRCSPRSGDLSVYWYQQSLDQGLQFLIQYYNGEERAKGNILERFSAQQFPDLHSELNLSSLELGDSALYFCASSPLTGGTEAFFGQGTRLTVV.

This chain uses TRBV7-8 with TRBJ1-2; 7 bases are a match to TRBD1. This CDR3 spans 15 amino acids. J gave up 1 base and V 6 bases, and 8 bases lay outside the gene matches. The germline V gene encodes CDR1 SGHVS and CDR2 FQNEAQ. CDR3 bases: TGTGCCAGCAGTCGTGGGACAGCGAATAACTATGGCTACACCTTC. Translating it yields CASSRGTANNYGYTF.

This clonotype was picked up many times. The V gene is TRBV5-4, the J gene TRBJ2-5; D not certain. CDR1 and CDR2 from the germline V gene are SGHNT and YYREEE (reference sequence). The CDR3 is made up of 13 amino acids. V lost 0 bases to trimming and J lost 6 bases, with 9 bases between them. The CDR3 nucleotides read TGTGCCAGCAGCTTGGATGCGGAGAAGACCCAGTACTTC. This encodes CASSLDAEKTQYF.

The chain has TRBV5-6 and TRBJ2-1, with TRBD2 matching over 12 bases. The CDR3 extends over 19 amino acids. Germline lookup yields CDR1 SGHDT and CDR2 YYEEEE. J gave up 0 bases and V 4 bases, and 11 bases lay outside the gene matches. This CDR3 reads CASSVPGLAGSSSYNEQFF. Written as DNA, the CDR3 is TGTGCCAGCAGCGTACCAGGACTAGCGGGGTCGAGCTCCTACAATGAGCAGTTCTTC. Full variable domain (rest looked up from reference TRBV5-6 and TRBJ2-1): DAGVTQSPTHLIKTRGQQVTLRCSPKSGHDTVSWYQQALGQGPQFIFQYYEEEERQRGNFPDRFSGHQFPNYSSELNVNALLLGDSALYLCASSVPGLAGSSSYNEQFFGPGTRLTVL.

The chain is built from TRBV7-9 and TRBJ2-7; 7 bases are shared with TRBD2. The CDR3 contains 13 residues. J gave up 5 bases and V 3 bases, and 4 bases lay outside the gene matches. CDR1 is SEHNR, CDR2 FQNEAQ, per germline (reference sequence). The CDR3: CASSFTSADEQYF. The CDR3 bases are TGTGCCAGCAGCTTTACTAGCGCAGACGAGCAGTACTTC.

J is TRBJ2-2 and V is TRBV15, with D unresolved. This CDR3 has 14 amino acids. The V end was cut by 0 bases, the J end by 6 bases, with 8 bases between. The germline CDR1 and CDR2 sequences are LNHNV and YYDKDF (reference sequence). CDR3 residues: CATSRESESGELFF. The CDR3 bases are TGTGCCACCAGCAGAGAAAGTGAATCCGGGGAGCTGTTTTTT. The full variable domain, in which reference TRBV15 and TRBJ2-2 provide the parts outside the CDR3, is DAMVIQNPRYQVTQFGKPVTLSCSQTLNHNVMYWYQQKSSQAPKLLFHYYDKDFNNEADTPDNFQSRRPNTSFCFLDIRSPGLGDTAMYLCATSRESESGELFFGEGSRLTVL.

V is TRBV19 and J is TRBJ2-3; no definite D call. The V end was cut by 7 bases, the J end by 1 base, with 12 bases between. Germline V gene data show CDR1 as LNHDA and CDR2 as SQIVND (reference sequence). The CDR3 is made up of 14 amino acids. The CDR3 spells CASTEDTGTDTQYF. In DNA, the CDR3 is TGTGCCAGTACTGAAGACACGGGCACAGATACGCAGTATTTT.

This chain links TRBV7-9 with TRBJ2-3; no definite D call. CDR1 is SEHNR, CDR2 FQNEAQ, per germline (reference sequence). Trimming left V 4 bases short and J 2 bases short, with 7 bases between. The CDR3 spans 13 residues. Here the CDR3 reads CASSSRPTDTQYF. In DNA form, the CDR3 reads TGTGCCAGCAGCTCTAGACCCACAGATACGCAGTATTTT.

V is TRBV10-3 and J is TRBJ2-5; D unclear. Looked up from germline, CDR1 is ENHRY and CDR2 is SYGVKD. This CDR3 is 13 amino acids long. The V end was cut by 6 bases, the J end by 5 bases, with 13 bases between. This CDR3 reads CAIRDPLAETQYF. The CDR3 nucleotides read TGTGCCATCAGGGACCCTCTGGCGGAGACCCAGTACTTC.

This clonotype was detected only a few times. The chain couples TRBV7-9 to TRBJ2-7; D is tentatively TRBD1 or TRBD2 (5 bases each). Germline V gene data show CDR1 as SEHNR and CDR2 as FQNEAQ (reference sequence). The CDR3 extends over 15 amino acids. Trimming took 4 bases from V and 4 from J, leaving 17 bases between them. The CDR3 nucleotides are TGTGCCAGCAGCTCCGCTGGCAGGGAGCGATACGAGCAGTACTTC. Translated, it gives CASSSAGRERYEQYF.

The rearrangement joins TRBV6-2 or TRBV6-3 to TRBJ2-1; no firm D call. Germline V CDR1 and CDR2: MNHEY, SVGEGT. The V end was cut by 8 bases, the J end by 7 bases, with 15 bases between. This CDR3 is 13 amino acids long. The CDR3, as DNA: TGTGCCAGCGGGCTCCTAACTAATAATGAGCAGTTCTTC. It translates to CASGLLTNNEQFF.

The chain uses TRBV28 and TRBJ2-1; D is uncertain. The CDR3 covers 11 residues. The V end was cut by 3 bases, the J end by 8 bases, with 5 bases between. Germline CDR1 MDHEN, CDR2 SYDVKM. The CDR3 DNA reads TGTGCCAGCAGTTTCATCCATGAGCAGTTCTTC. Protein product: CASSFIHEQFF.

The V gene is TRBV5-4, the J gene TRBJ1-2, with 12 bases lining up with TRBD1. With 3 bases clipped from V and 11 bases from J, the junction kept 2 bases outside the gene matches. Germline assignment: CDR1 SGHNT and CDR2 YYREEE (reference sequence). The CDR3 covers 12 residues. The CDR3 sequence: CASSWGQGAYTF. Written as DNA, the CDR3 is TGTGCCAGCAGCTGGGGACAGGGGGCGTACACCTTC.

The chain joins TRBV5-6 to TRBJ1-1; D is perhaps TRBD1 (5 bases). The CDR3 is 14 residues long. Germline V lookup: CDR1 SGHDT, CDR2 YYEEEE. Trimming cost V 0 bases and J 8 bases, with 14 bases left between them. CDR3 residues: CASSLVGRAGEAFF. The DNA for the CDR3 is TGTGCCAGCAGCTTGGTAGGCAGGGCAGGAGAAGCTTTCTTT.

This clonotype was seen ten or more times. The J gene is TRBJ2-1, the V gene TRBV6-1, with TRBD2 as a possible D gene (6 bases). Per the germline V gene, CDR1 is MNHNS and CDR2 is SASEGT. The CDR3 length is 17 residues. With 5 bases removed from V and 0 bases from J, the gap between germline ends came to 17 bases. CDR3 bases: TGTGCCAGCAGTTTGCGGACTACCCTAAGCTCCTACAATGAGCAGTTCTTC. It is translated as CASSLRTTLSSYNEQFF.

There are a few counts of this clonotype. The chain combines TRBV7-2 with TRBJ1-2, with a tentative D call TRBD1 (6 bases). V gave up 5 bases and J gave up 5 bases, with 15 bases separating them. Germline assignment: CDR1 SGHTA and CDR2 FQGNSA. The CDR3 has 14 residues. The DNA for the CDR3 is TGTGCCAGCAGCATGTTACAGGGTTCATATGGCTACACCTTC. It specifies CASSMLQGSYGYTF.

The V gene is TRBV19, the J gene TRBJ2-1, with a weak D call TRBD2 (6 bases). In germline, CDR1 is LNHDA, CDR2 SQIVND (reference sequence). The CDR3 loop spans 17 amino acids. V gave up 3 bases and J gave up 0 bases, with 15 bases separating them. The chain's CDR3 is CASSILGLRDSYNEQFF. In DNA, the CDR3 is TGTGCCAGTAGTATTTTGGGATTGCGGGACTCCTACAATGAGCAGTTCTTC.

This clonotype was detected only a few times. The chain employs TRBV7-2 and TRBJ1-1; the D is unclear. Germline V lookup: CDR1 SGHTA, CDR2 FQGNSA. Trimming left V 5 bases short and J 3 bases short, with 10 bases between. CDR3 length: 13 amino acids. The CDR3 sequence: CASSTRQDTEAFF. For the CDR3, the DNA is TGTGCCAGCAGCACCCGCCAGGACACTGAAGCTTTCTTT.

The CDR3 DNA follows: TGTGCCAGCAGCTTACCGATTTTGCGGGAGGGGTACAATGAGCAGTTCTTC. It is translated as CASSLPILREGYNEQFF. The chain has TRBV7-9 and TRBJ2-1, with 9 bases matching TRBD2. CDR3 size: 17 residues. From germline, CDR1 is SEHNR and CDR2 FQNEAQ (reference sequence). J gave up 4 bases and V 2 bases, and 9 bases lay outside the gene matches.